The clone carrying this T cell receptor beta chain occurred a few times. Its target is not known. The germline V and J ends were trimmed by 6 bases and 4 bases, with 22 bases remaining between them. The germline V gene has CDR1 SGHKS and CDR2 YYEKEE (reference sequence). CDR3 length equals 16 residues. MiXCR, run by TCRdb on the 5' RACE reads, gives a single entry per CDR3 protein. Of 350,000 to 550,000 distinct CDR3 sequences listed, roughly 20% are singletons. This record belongs to a study of T cells after yellow fever vaccination. Whole-study context: SMART-Seq v4 Ultra Low Input prepared the low-cell-number fractions. The study's findings and limits: Booster sampling recovered most clones from primary vaccination (under 97% CD4, roughly 86% CD8).

The genes are TRBV5-5 and TRBJ1-1; maybe TRBD1 (5 bases). The sequence derives from a man between 18 and 29 years old who received the YFV17D yellow fever vaccine. The starting material was PBMCs, obtained before the yellow fever booster vaccination. For the CDR3, the DNA is TGTGCCAGCACCGTAGTCGGGCCAGGGAGGGTCACTGAAGCTTTCTTT. This gives the protein CASTVVGPGRVTEAFF.